One and the same sample provided the 14 T cell receptor beta chains below, sequenced in a study of shared clonotypes between healthy human individuals. The table came from immunoSEQ multiplex PCR; TCRdb's copy has only in-frame clones and leaves some out. The sample has 2 million to 2.5 million clones, over 85% seen once. Sequenced material: naive CD4+ T cells from PBMCs. Subset: CD45RA+ positively selected. The receptors were sampled from a man younger than 35 in good health. Some clones in this sample may be carry-over from other donors' samples.

In DNA, the CDR3 is TGTGCCAGCAAGCCCAGCTCCTACAATGAGCAGTTCTTC. Translated, it gives CASKPSSYNEQFF. The chain couples TRBV2 to TRBJ2-1; D unclear. Germline CDR1 reads SNHLY; CDR2 reads FYNNEI. This CDR3 comprises 13 residues. The V end was cut by 7 bases, the J end by 0 bases, with 7 bases between.

V gene TRBV27 combines with J gene TRBJ2-7; D is uncertain. This CDR3 region has 10 residues. Germline CDR1 reads MNHEY; CDR2 reads SMNVEV (reference sequence). Trimming stripped 3 bases from V and 6 bases from J, with 3 bases between. DNA for the CDR3: TGTGCCAGCAGTTTTATCGAGCAGTACTTC. Its translation is CASSFIEQYF.

This chain connects TRBV9 to TRBJ2-7; 10 bases align to TRBD1. V trimming: 3 bases; J trimming: 4 bases; junction bases outside the gene matches: 7. Germline V lookup: CDR1 SGDLS, CDR2 YYNGEE. The CDR3 contains 15 residues. CDR3 sequence reads: CASSANPGQGYEQYF. CDR3 DNA: TGTGCCAGCAGCGCCAACCCGGGACAGGGGTACGAGCAGTACTTC.

The chain combines TRBV7-6 with TRBJ2-1, with unresolved D. This CDR3 contains 16 residues. Germline assignment: CDR1 SGHVS and CDR2 FNYEAQ. Trimming removed 1 base at V and 1 base at J, with 11 bases between. In DNA, the CDR3 is TGTGCCAGCAGCTTAGAGTCCAGTTCTTCCTACAATGAGCAGTTCTTC. Protein sequence: CASSLESSSSYNEQFF.

V usage is TRBV30 and J usage is TRBJ1-1; TRBD1 matches at 7 bases. The CDR3 has 13 amino acids. Germline loops: CDR1 GTSNPN, CDR2 SVGIG (reference sequence). V gave up 5 bases and J gave up 4 bases; unmatched junction bases: 7. CDR3 amino acids: CAWATGIGTEAFF. Here the CDR3 DNA reads TGTGCCTGGGCGACAGGGATTGGCACTGAAGCTTTCTTT. The full variable domain, its missing parts supplied by reference TRBV30 and TRBJ1-1, is SQTIHQWPATLVQPVGSPLSLECTVEGTSNPNLYWYRQAAGRGLQLLFYSVGIGQISSEVPQNLSASRPQDRQFILSSKKLLLSDSGFYLCAWATGIGTEAFFGQGTRLTVV.

The CDR3 nucleotides are TGCGCCAGCAGTGAGGGCAGGGGGGACTATGGCTACACCTTC. This translates into CASSEGRGDYGYTF. The V gene is TRBV10-2, the J gene TRBJ1-2; the match to TRBD1 covers 7 bases. Germline V lookup: CDR1 WSHSY, CDR2 SAAADI. J lost 3 bases, V lost 2 bases, and 3 bases had no gene match. There are 14 residues in the CDR3.

This clone was recorded only once. Different DNA sequences within this sample yield the same CDR3. The chain is built from TRBV10-3 and TRBJ2-5, with 7 bases fitting TRBD1. Trimming removed 6 bases from V and 4 bases from J; junction bases left unmatched: 5. The CDR3 has 13 amino acids. CDR1 ENHRY and CDR2 SYGVKD come from the germline V gene. The CDR3 sequence: CAIRGTVGETQYF. CDR3 sequence (DNA): TGTGCCATCAGGGGGACAGTCGGAGAGACCCAGTACTTC.

The chain uses TRBV4-3 and TRBJ2-5; 11 nucleotides align to TRBD2. Germline CDR1 reads LGHNA; CDR2 reads YSLEER. V lost 0 bases, J lost 2 bases, and 11 bases stayed unmatched. The CDR3 is 19 residues long. In nucleotides, the CDR3 is TGCGCCAGCAGCCAAGATCCACTCATAGCGGGAGGGCCGCAAGAGACCCAGTACTTC. Encoded protein: CASSQDPLIAGGPQETQYF.

This chain joins TRBV28 and TRBJ1-5; the D is unclear. Looked up from germline, CDR1 is MDHEN and CDR2 is SYDVKM. CDR3 length: 16 residues. V shed 3 bases and J shed 0 bases, with 12 bases lying between them. In DNA form, the CDR3 reads TGTGCCAGCAGTTTCGCCAGCTCCTTTAGCAATCAGCCCCAGCATTTT. Residues: CASSFASSFSNQPQHF.

In regard to this clone: The sample has other DNA sequences that encode this CDR3 too. V is TRBV28 and J is TRBJ2-3; D may be TRBD2 (5 bases). V dropped 7 bases and J dropped 4 bases, with 12 bases sitting between them. CDR1 and CDR2 (germline): MDHEN, SYDVKM. The CDR3 contains 13 residues. The CDR3 region is CASNLIGADTQYF. The CDR3, as DNA: TGTGCCAGCAACCTTATCGGGGCAGATACGCAGTATTTT.

With respect to this clone: The same CDR3 is also encoded by other DNA sequences in this sample. This chain joins TRBV6-1 and TRBJ2-7, with D perhaps given as TRBD1 or TRBD2 (6 bases each). The germline CDR1 and CDR2 sequences are MNHNS and SASEGT. V was shortened by 9 bases and J by 3 bases, with 12 bases between the two germline ends. The CDR3 contains 12 residues. CDR3 sequence reads: CASSQGGYEQYF. The DNA of the CDR3 is TGTGCCAGTTCACAGGGAGGCTACGAGCAGTACTTC.

The chain combines TRBV4-1 with TRBJ2-7; 7 bases are shared with TRBD1. The germline gives CDR1 MGHRA, CDR2 YSYEKL. The CDR3 spans 15 residues. V lost 1 base to trimming and J lost 5 bases; unmatched junction nucleotides: 8. The CDR3 loop is CASSQAGQAVHEQYF. The CDR3, as DNA: TGCGCCAGCAGCCAAGCCGGACAGGCAGTCCACGAGCAGTACTTC.

This clone was counted once. V and J are TRBV5-1 and TRBJ1-2; D gene uncertain. Trimming took off 2 bases at V and 3 bases at J, with 14 bases between the two ends. The CDR3 spans 15 residues. Germline V gene sequence: CDR1 SGHRS, CDR2 YFSETQ. The CDR3 is CASSFGVLKDYGYTF. CDR3 in DNA: TGCGCCAGCAGCTTCGGGGTCCTCAAGGACTATGGCTACACCTTC. Combining the CDR3 with reference TRBV5-1 and TRBJ1-2 gives the whole variable domain KAGVTQTPRYLIKTRGQQVTLSCSPISGHRSVSWYQQTPGQGLQFLFEYFSETQRNKGNFPGRFSGRQFSNSRSEMNVSTLELGDSALYLCASSFGVLKDYGYTFGSGTRLTVV.

The chain uses TRBV27 and TRBJ2-6; 8 nucleotides match TRBD1. This CDR3 comprises 18 residues. Looked up from germline, CDR1 is MNHEY and CDR2 is SMNVEV (reference sequence). The junction had 8 bases not matched to a gene; V was cut back by 3 bases and J by 1 base. CDR3 bases: TGTGCCAGCAGTTTCAGGGACAGGCTCCTTTCTGGGGCCAACGTCCTGACTTTC. Encoded protein: CASSFRDRLLSGANVLTF.